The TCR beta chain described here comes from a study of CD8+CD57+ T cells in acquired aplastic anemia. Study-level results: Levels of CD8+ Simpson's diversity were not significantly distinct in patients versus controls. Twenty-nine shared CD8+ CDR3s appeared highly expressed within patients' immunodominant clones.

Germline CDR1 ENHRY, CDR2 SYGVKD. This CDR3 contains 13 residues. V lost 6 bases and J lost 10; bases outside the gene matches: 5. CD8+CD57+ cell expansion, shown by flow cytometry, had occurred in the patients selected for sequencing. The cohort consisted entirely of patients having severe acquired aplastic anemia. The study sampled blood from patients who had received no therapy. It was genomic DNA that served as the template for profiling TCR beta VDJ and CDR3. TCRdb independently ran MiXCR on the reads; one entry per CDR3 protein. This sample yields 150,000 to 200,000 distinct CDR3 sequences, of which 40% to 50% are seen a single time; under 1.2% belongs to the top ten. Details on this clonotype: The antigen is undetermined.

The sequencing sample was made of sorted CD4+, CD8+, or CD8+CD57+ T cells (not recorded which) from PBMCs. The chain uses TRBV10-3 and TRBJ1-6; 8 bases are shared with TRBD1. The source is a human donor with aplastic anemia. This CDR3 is CAIRDREPSPLHF. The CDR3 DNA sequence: TGTGCCATCAGGGACAGGGAACCCTCACCCCTCCACTTT.